The T cell receptor (beta chain) under discussion was sequenced for a study of cytomegalovirus exposure and HLA in healthy donors. Study results and caveats: Rare TCR sequences dominated, though some public TCRs recurred in many donors. It was reported in a later analysis that an Asian-associated ancestry cluster showed fewer N-insertions than the roughly 620-donor mean. Earlier analysis looked at TCR beta V segments, and most were productive about 90% or about 30% of the time. A list of roughly 180 TCR beta chains associated with cytomegalovirus was given.

Vbeta (60) and Jbeta (13) primers were used in the PCR. Some clones are missing from TCRdb's copy, which holds only in-frame ones; the method was immunoSEQ multiplex PCR. There are nearly 300,000 clones in the sample; roughly 89% occur only once, and less than 4% lies in the top ten. This clone has just one count. Its matching antigen is unknown. This CDR3 has 16 residues. V lost 7 bases to trimming and J lost 0 bases, with 16 bases between them. The germline V gene has CDR1 MNHEY and CDR2 SMNVEV (reference sequence). The V and J genes are TRBV27 and TRBJ1-3; D uncertain. Material for sequencing was PBMCs. This TCR derives from a middle-aged man in good health and CMV-seropositive. CDR3 sequence reads: CASTPAPTASGNTIYF. The CDR3 bases are TGTGCCAGCACTCCTGCCCCTACAGCCTCTGGAAACACCATATATTTT.